There are many counts of the clone carrying this T cell receptor (beta chain). The antigen remains unidentified. The data were taken from a study of regulatory T cells in long-lasting Graves disease. Whole-study findings and limits: Sharing of public clonotypes was greater in persistent patients (around 3,000) than in new patients (almost 1,000).

HTBI primers from iRepertoire and Arm-PCR of CDR3 regions yielded the TCR beta libraries. From the multiplex PCR reads, TCRdb called clonotypes with MiXCR, one entry per CDR3 protein. The top ten hold 12% of the sample, which has approximately 480,000 distinct CDR3 sequences, 15% to 20% seen once. Time point denoted: newly diagnosed GD, antithyroid drugs for less than 3 months. From PBMCs, RNA was extracted and then used to make the TCR library. The collection involved drawing roughly 10 milliliters of peripheral blood into EDTA tubes. Trimming removed 4 bases at V and 0 bases at J, with 11 bases between. CDR3 length: 15 residues. Germline values: CDR1 SGHRS, CDR2 YFSETQ. This sample also belongs to another study, concerning T cells in Graves' hyperthyroidism and ophthalmopathy. That source adds: From stable hyperthyroidism, ophthalmopathy was separated by a 13 V-J model.

This clonotype originated in a man between 35 and 55 years old with Graves disease. Sample: peripheral blood mononuclear cells (PBMCs), taken at new diagnosis, from a patient treated with antithyroid drugs. The chain has TRBV5-1 and TRBJ2-1, with a possible D match to TRBD2 (7 bases). CDR3 amino acids: CASSQGTNSYNEQFF. CDR3 bases: TGCGCCAGCAGCCAGGGGACTAACTCCTACAATGAGCAGTTCTTC. The full variable domain, rest sourced from reference TRBV5-1 and TRBJ2-1, is KAGVTQTPRYLIKTRGQQVTLSCSPISGHRSVSWYQQTPGQGLQFLFEYFSETQRNKGNFPGRFSGRQFSNSRSEMNVSTLELGDSALYLCASSQGTNSYNEQFFGPGTRLTVL.